The 6 T cell receptor beta chains listed next were all sequenced from one sample in a study of shared T cell receptors in the human thymus. The method was immunoSEQ multiplex PCR; TCRdb's version includes in-frame clones alone and lacks a portion of them. The sample holds 720,000 or so clones, 75% to 90% seen once. These data are also associated with another study on human thymus T cells.

Sequencing input: thymocytes. The receptor source for this set is a girl younger than two with a congenital heart defect.

This chain uses TRBV6-6 with TRBJ1-5, with D possibly matching TRBD1 (5 bases). The CDR3 contains 15 residues. Germline loops: CDR1 MNHNY, CDR2 SVGAGI (reference sequence). Trimming removed 7 bases from V and 2 bases from J, with 15 bases in between. CDR3 sequence reads: CASTTRWGGNQPQHF. CDR3 in DNA: TGTGCCAGCACCACCAGGTGGGGGGGCAATCAGCCCCAGCATTTT.

This chain links TRBV27 with TRBJ1-2; TRBD1 is a possible D gene (6 bases). Germline CDR1 reads MNHEY; CDR2 reads SMNVEV (reference sequence). The CDR3 spans 20 residues. Trimming pared 3 bases from V and 5 bases from J, leaving 31 bases between. The CDR3 sequence: CASSFMGHPESPPWVYGYTF. The CDR3 nucleotides read TGTGCCAGCAGTTTTATGGGACACCCCGAGTCCCCTCCTTGGGTATATGGCTACACCTTC.

The chain combines TRBV11-2 with TRBJ1-4; D is unresolved. Between the trimmed V and J ends, which lost 2 bases and 2 bases, there was a span of 9 bases. The CDR3 runs to 15 residues. Germline V lookup: CDR1 SGHAT, CDR2 FQNNGV. DNA for the CDR3: TGTGCCAGCAGCTTACCGGGAAGGACTAATGAAAAACTGTTTTTT. Translating gives CASSLPGRTNEKLFF.

The chain combines TRBV5-3 with TRBJ2-1; D might be TRBD2 (5 bases). TRBV5-3 is an open reading frame, and its role is uncertain. The ends were cut back, 2 bases at V and 0 bases at J, with 12 bases in the middle. This CDR3 has 16 amino acids. The CDR3 sequence is CARSFFLGDSYNEQFF. The CDR3 DNA follows: TGTGCCAGAAGCTTTTTCCTGGGAGACTCCTACAATGAGCAGTTCTTC.

The chain couples TRBV27 to TRBJ1-2, with TRBD1 identical over 8 bases. V was pared by 2 bases and J by 5 bases, with 13 bases of the junction left unmatched. Looked up from germline, CDR1 is MNHEY and CDR2 is SMNVEV (reference sequence). The CDR3 covers 17 residues. The CDR3 coding sequence is TGTGCCAGCAGTTTAGGGACAGGTCCGGGAAGTCCTTATGGCTACACCTTC. Its protein is CASSLGTGPGSPYGYTF.

This clone was seen only a few times. The chain carries TRBV5-1 and TRBJ2-3, with TRBD1 as a possible D gene (6 bases). This CDR3 has 16 amino acids. Trimming removed 1 base from V and 4 bases from J, with 16 bases in between. Germline CDR1 SGHRS, CDR2 YFSETQ. Written as DNA, the CDR3 is TGCGCCAGCAGCTTGCAAGCAGGGGAGTTTCCAGATACGCAGTATTTT. Amino acid sequence: CASSLQAGEFPDTQYF.